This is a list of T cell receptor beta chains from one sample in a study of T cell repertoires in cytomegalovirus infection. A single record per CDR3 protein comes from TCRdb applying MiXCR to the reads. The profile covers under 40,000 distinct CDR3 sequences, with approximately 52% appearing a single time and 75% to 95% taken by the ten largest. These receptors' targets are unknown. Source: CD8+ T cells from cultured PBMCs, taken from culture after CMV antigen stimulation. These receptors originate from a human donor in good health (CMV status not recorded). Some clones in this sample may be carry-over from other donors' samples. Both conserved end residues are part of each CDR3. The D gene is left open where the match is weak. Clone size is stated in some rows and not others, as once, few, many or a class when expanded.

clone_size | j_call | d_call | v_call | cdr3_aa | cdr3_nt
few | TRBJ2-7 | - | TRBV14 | CASSPRGRLSYEQYF | TGTGCCAGCAGCCCCAGGGGCCGCCTCTCCTACGAGCAGTACTTC
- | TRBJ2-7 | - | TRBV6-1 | CASSESGLAWPYEQYF | TGTGCCAGCAGTGAATCCGGACTCGCCTGGCCCTACGAGCAGTACTTC
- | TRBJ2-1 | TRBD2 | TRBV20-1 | CSARRTLAHAYNEQFF | TGCAGTGCTAGACGTACACTAGCGCATGCCTACAATGAGCAGTTCTTC
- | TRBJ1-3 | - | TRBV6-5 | CASSYGGAGNTIYF | TGTGCCAGCAGTTACGGAGGGGCGGGAAACACCATATATTTT
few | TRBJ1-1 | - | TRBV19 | CASSIGFGNSMNTEAFF | TGTGCCAGTAGTATAGGGTTTGGGAACAGCATGAACACTGAAGCTTTCTTT
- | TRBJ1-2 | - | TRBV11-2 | CASSHGGADYGYTF | TGTGCCAGCAGCCACGGGGGAGCTGACTATGGCTACACCTTC
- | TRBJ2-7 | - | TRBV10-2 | CASTGVAYEQYF | TGCGCCAGCACAGGAGTAGCCTACGAGCAGTACTTC
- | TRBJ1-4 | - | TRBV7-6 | CASSFTSGGGRSNEKLFF | TGTGCCAGCAGCTTTACTTCGGGGGGGGGACGGAGTAATGAAAAACTGTTTTTT
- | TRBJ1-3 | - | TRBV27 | CASSLSGGRYGNTIYF | TGTGCCAGCAGTTTATCGGGGGGAAGGTATGGAAACACCATATATTTT
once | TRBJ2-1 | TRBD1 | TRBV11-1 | CASSSEDRGNNEQFF | TGTGCCAGCAGCTCGGAGGACAGGGGAAACAATGAGCAGTTCTTC